This T cell receptor (beta chain) is drawn from a study of cytomegalovirus exposure and HLA in healthy donors. Study summary: Caucasian-associated ancestry cluster membership applied to under 85% of 398 genotyped donors.

Germline loops: CDR1 GTSNPN, CDR2 SVGIG (reference sequence). The ends were cut back, 2 bases at V and 3 bases at J, with 11 bases in the middle. The CDR3 spans 13 residues. This clone came up a few times. The target antigen is unknown. The PCR ran on 60 Vbeta and 13 Jbeta primers. Sequencing was performed with immunoSEQ multiplex PCR; in TCRdb, only in-frame clones are kept and a portion is missing. Seen here are approximately 160,000 clones, roughly 75% observed once, and the top ten hold roughly 1.4%. Study conclusions and caveats: A reported reduction in N-insertions relative to the approximately 670-donor mean was seen in an Asian-associated ancestry cluster in a later analysis. Presence/absence analyses treated sequencing depth as roughly uniform across donors. In vitro checks showed that three CMV-associated chains really do target CMV antigens.

This TCR was recovered from a man between 18 and 29 years old in good health and CMV-seronegative. The genes are TRBV30 and TRBJ2-7, with D possibly matching TRBD1 (6 bases). Sequencing was done on a sample of PBMCs. The CDR3 is CAWSKGGDYEQYF. The CDR3 nucleotides are TGTGCCTGGAGTAAAGGGGGTGACTACGAGCAGTACTTC.